Reported below is one T cell receptor (beta chain). The data originate from a study of blood T cell repertoires in COVID-19. Turning to the study itself: Acute-phase and convalescent COVID-19 samples originated in the United States, Italy and Spain. Sources were T cells, B-cell-depleted T cells, or PBMCs; the material itself was cDNA or gDNA.

Original data processing: Estimation of nucleated cell counts relied on the amplification of reference gene primers. Libraries were prepared by immunoSEQ multiplex PCR; TCRdb keeps only in-frame clonotypes and omits some of them. That table is the source of V, J and clone size, and D and trimming were worked out from the DNA. The sample consists of around 260,000 clones, approximately 87% of them appearing once. This receptor was identified in a man in his sixties who had recovered from COVID-19. Sequencing used peripheral blood.

The CDR3 spells CASAELAGDLDTQYF. As DNA, the CDR3 is TGTGCCAGCGCCGAACTAGCGGGAGATCTAGATACGCAGTATTTT. This chain links TRBV4-2 with TRBJ2-3; 11 bases fit TRBD2. This CDR3 has 15 amino acids. CDR1 LGHNA and CDR2 YNFKEQ come from the germline V gene. With V trimmed by 8 bases and J by 5 bases, 9 bases remained unmatched.